The clone carrying this T cell receptor (beta chain) was seen once. This sample is part of a study of T-cell reconstitution after alpha-beta-depleted transplantation in children. Researchers prepared the TCRbeta library using unique molecular identifiers, the study reports. TCRdb processed the PCR reads anew with MiXCR; each CDR3 protein has one entry. This table has some 640,000 distinct CDR3 sequences, about 15% appearing once. Sequenced here: PBMCs from the stem cell graft donor, sampled from the stem cell graft. The TCR originated in a human donor who donated a stem cell graft to a child with acute myeloid leukemia.

CDR3 in amino acids: CASSLRQTYNNQPQHF. The CDR3, as DNA: TGTGCCAGCAGTTTACGGCAGACATATAACAATCAGCCCCAGCATTTT. The chain employs TRBV28 and TRBJ1-5; no clear D. CDR1 and CDR2 from the germline V gene are MDHEN and SYDVKM. The CDR3 is made up of 16 amino acids. Trimming left V 2 bases short and J 3 bases short, with 14 bases between.